These 12 T cell receptor beta chains came from one sample sequenced in a study of cytomegalovirus exposure and HLA in healthy donors. 60 Vbeta and 13 Jbeta primers were used in PCR. Sequencing used immunoSEQ multiplex PCR; TCRdb keeps in-frame clones, though not all of them. The sample has about 140,000 clones; 80% to 90% are singletons. Sample: PBMCs. The receptors here all came from a woman between 40 and 50 years old in good health and CMV-seropositive.

The rearrangement joins TRBV7-9 to TRBJ2-2; D call uncertain. Germline V gene sequence: CDR1 SEHNR, CDR2 FQNEAQ (reference sequence). The V end was cut by 1 base, the J end by 10 bases, with 7 bases between. The CDR3 spans 12 residues. CDR3 loop: CASSLVLAELFF. The CDR3 DNA follows: TGTGCCAGCAGCTTAGTTCTGGCGGAGCTGTTTTTT. The variable domain in full, completed from reference TRBV7-9 and TRBJ2-2, reads DTGVSQNPRHKITKRGQNVTFRCDPISEHNRLYWYRQTLGQGPEFLTYFQNEAQLEKSRLLSDRFSAERPKGSFSTLEIQRTEQGDSAMYLCASSLVLAELFFGEGSRLTVL.

The chain couples TRBV27 to TRBJ1-1; no reliable D call. The ends were cut back, 4 bases at V and 4 bases at J, with 19 bases in the middle. The germline V gene encodes CDR1 MNHEY and CDR2 SMNVEV (reference sequence). The CDR3 is made up of 16 amino acids. The CDR3 protein is CASSSCMAPGCTEAFF. CDR3 nucleotide sequence: TGTGCCAGCAGTTCCTGTATGGCCCCGGGGTGCACTGAAGCTTTCTTT.

The chain has TRBV28 and TRBJ1-5; D is perhaps TRBD1 (6 bases). V dropped 3 bases and J dropped 5 bases, with 14 bases sitting between them. The CDR3 totals 15 residues. The germline V gene encodes CDR1 MDHEN and CDR2 SYDVKM. CDR3 sequence: CASSLTGWLDQPQHF. For the CDR3, the DNA is TGTGCCAGCAGTTTGACAGGTTGGTTAGATCAGCCCCAGCATTTT.

This chain links TRBV27 with TRBJ1-2; 9 nucleotides match TRBD1. V dropped 4 bases and J dropped 0; count of bases not matched to a gene: 3. CDR1 is MNHEY, CDR2 SMNVEV, per germline (reference sequence). CDR3 length: 15 amino acids. CDR3 nucleotide sequence: TGTGCCAGCAGTTGGGGGACAGGGACTAACTATGGCTACACCTTC. Protein sequence: CASSWGTGTNYGYTF.

V usage is TRBV14 and J usage is TRBJ2-5; a possible D gene is TRBD1 (5 bases). Between the trimmed V and J ends, which lost 5 bases and 5 bases, there was a span of 24 bases. This CDR3 has 17 amino acids. The germline CDR1 and CDR2 sequences are SGHDN and FVKESK. The CDR3 sequence: CASSGSRTSIETETQYF. In DNA, the CDR3 is TGTGCCAGCAGCGGTTCCCGGACATCTATCGAAACGGAGACCCAGTACTTC.

V gene TRBV4-1 combines with J gene TRBJ1-4; TRBD1 is a possible D gene (6 bases). Per germline, CDR1 MGHRA and CDR2 YSYEKL. Trimming stripped 1 base from V and 7 bases from J, with 13 bases between. The CDR3 sequence is 15 residues long. The CDR3 region is CASSQADRSLEKLFF. The CDR3 coding sequence is TGCGCCAGCAGCCAAGCTGACAGGAGCCTTGAAAAACTGTTTTTT.

The chain recombines TRBV21-1 with TRBJ2-7; the table's TRBD1 call for D was not verified on the DNA. TRBV21-1 is classified as a pseudogene. CDR3 length: 14 residues. CDR3 coding DNA: TGTGCCAGCAGCAGGGACACCAGCTCCTACGAGCAGTACTTC. This codes for CASSRDTSSYEQYF.

The chain has TRBV7-2 and TRBJ2-7; 9 positions match TRBD2. CDR1 and CDR2 (germline): SGHTA, FQGNSA. The CDR3 totals 15 residues. V dropped 2 bases and J dropped 2; count of bases not matched to a gene: 4. The CDR3 protein is CASSLKAGGAYEQYF. CDR3 in DNA: TGTGCCAGCAGCTTAAAGGCGGGGGGGGCCTACGAGCAGTACTTC.

This chain joins TRBV5-4 and TRBJ2-3; D remains ambiguous. Trimming removed 2 bases at V and 7 bases at J, with 20 bases between. The length of the CDR3 is 16 residues. Per the germline V gene, CDR1 is SGHNT and CDR2 is YYREEE (reference sequence). The DNA of the CDR3 is TGTGCCAGCAGCTTCCACCACCTTCACTTACCTAATACGCAGTATTTT. Translating it yields CASSFHHLHLPNTQYF.

This chain links TRBV28 with TRBJ1-1, with a weak D call TRBD1 (5 bases). The CDR3 contains 15 residues. Trimming stripped 3 bases from V and 4 bases from J, with 15 bases between. CDR1 MDHEN and CDR2 SYDVKM come from the germline V gene. The CDR3, as DNA: TGTGCCAGCAGTTTTCGCGGGGCGCGGGGCACTGAAGCTTTCTTT. It codes for CASSFRGARGTEAFF.

V gene TRBV7-9 combines with J gene TRBJ2-1; 13 bases line up with TRBD2. Germline V gene data show CDR1 as SEHNR and CDR2 as FQNEAQ (reference sequence). J was trimmed by 3 bases and V by 6 bases; bases with no gene match: 5. The CDR3 covers 16 residues. Here the CDR3 reads CASSRTSGSDYNEQFF. CDR3 bases: TGTGCCAGCAGTCGGACTAGCGGGAGCGACTACAATGAGCAGTTCTTC. The whole variable domain, filled in from reference TRBV7-9 and TRBJ2-1, reads DTGVSQNPRHKITKRGQNVTFRCDPISEHNRLYWYRQTLGQGPEFLTYFQNEAQLEKSRLLSDRFSAERPKGSFSTLEIQRTEQGDSAMYLCASSRTSGSDYNEQFFGPGTRLTVL.

The gene calls are TRBV19 and TRBJ2-1; 7 nucleotides match TRBD1. The CDR3 extends over 18 amino acids. Trimming at V came to 6 bases and at J to 6 bases, leaving 20 bases not matched to a gene. CDR1 is LNHDA, CDR2 SQIVND, per germline (reference sequence). The CDR3 protein is CASREKTGLEQGSNEQFF. DNA for the CDR3: TGTGCCAGTAGAGAGAAGACAGGGTTGGAACAGGGAAGCAATGAGCAGTTCTTC.